One and the same sample provided the 13 T cell receptor beta chains below, sequenced in a study of glioma-infiltrating T cells. TCR alpha and beta CDR3 regions were amplified from RNA using iRepertoire nested multiplex PCR. MiXCR, run by TCRdb on the multiplex PCR reads, gives a single entry per CDR3 protein. The sample consists of fewer than 200,000 distinct CDR3 sequences, more than 30% of them appearing once. The specimen sequenced was glioma tissue, nonneoplastic brain tissue, or PBMCs (not recorded which). These receptors were obtained from a human donor with low-grade glioma or glioblastoma, undergoing nonglioma brain surgery, or in good health (not recorded which).

A note on this clonotype: A much larger clone sits a single nucleotide away, making a read error possible. The genes are TRBV7-2 and TRBJ2-5, with a possible D match to TRBD2 (5 bases). Germline lookup yields CDR1 SGHTA and CDR2 FQGNSA. V lost 2 bases and J 1 base, leaving 14 bases between the germline ends. The length of the CDR3 is 16 residues. CDR3 DNA sequence: TGTGCCAGCAGCTTATGCCGCTCGAGCGGCCAAGAGACCCAGTACTTC. Its protein product is CASSLCRSSGQETQYF.

The CDR3 coding sequence is TGTGCCAGCAGCCAAGCTTTGCGGAGTAGAGAGCAGTACTTC. It translates to CASSQALRSREQYF. This chain joins TRBV6-6 and TRBJ2-7; D not resolved. The V and J ends lost 6 bases and 7 bases respectively, with 19 bases between them. This CDR3 region has 14 residues. Germline-derived CDR1 and CDR2 are MNHNY and SVGAGI (reference sequence).

This clonotype occurred many times. The chain couples TRBV5-1 to TRBJ1-2; 11 bases align to TRBD1. CDR1 and CDR2 from the germline V gene are SGHRS and YFSETQ. The CDR3 extends over 14 amino acids. The J segment lost 5 bases and the V segment lost 2 bases, leaving 2 bases of the junction unmatched. In DNA, the CDR3 is TGCGCCAGCAGCTTTGGACAGGGGGCGTATGGCTACACCTTC. Amino acids: CASSFGQGAYGYTF.

This clonotype came up many times. This chain joins TRBV6-2 or TRBV6-3 and TRBJ2-5, with 8 positions matching TRBD1. The V segment lost 8 bases and the J segment 0 bases; nucleotides outside the gene matches: 2. Germline V gene lookup returns CDR1 MNHEY and CDR2 SVGEGT. CDR3 length: 13 amino acids. The CDR3 nucleotides read TGTGCCAGCTCGACAGGGGACCAAGAGACCCAGTACTTC. Translating it yields CASSTGDQETQYF.

V and J are TRBV12-3 or TRBV12-4 and TRBJ2-5; 9 bases agree with TRBD1. CDR3 size: 14 residues. V shed 5 bases and J 11 bases; nucleotides not matched to a gene: 12. For the CDR3, the DNA is TGTGCCAGCAGTCCCGGGACAGGGCCGGGGGAGCAGTACTTC. As protein: CASSPGTGPGEQYF.

A word on this clonotype: Relative to the germline gene, one junction end is altered; a read error may explain this. The chain links TRBV28 to TRBJ1-5, with D unresolved. Germline values: CDR1 MDHEN, CDR2 SYDVKM. The CDR3 spans 13 residues. The CDR3 DNA reads TGTGCCAGCAGTTCCCTTTGGAATAAGCCCAAGCATTTT. Protein: CASSSLWNKPKHF.

This clonotype was counted ten times or more. The chain joins TRBV28 to TRBJ2-2; D is uncertain. V was pared by 8 bases and J by 9 bases, with 7 bases between. The germline gives CDR1 MDHEN, CDR2 SYDVKM. There are 10 residues in the CDR3. The CDR3 spells CASGPRELFF. The DNA of the CDR3 is TGTGCCAGCGGCCCACGGGAGCTGTTTTTT.

The chain joins TRBV3-1 to TRBJ2-3; TRBD2 matches at 7 bases. The CDR3 has 15 amino acids. From germline, CDR1 is LGHDT and CDR2 YNNKEL (reference sequence). The V and J ends lost 1 base and 5 bases, in that order; junction bases with no gene match: 6. This CDR3 reads CASSQVASGGDTQYF. The CDR3 bases are TGTGCCAGCAGCCAAGTAGCTAGCGGCGGAGATACGCAGTATTTT.

This clonotype was detected only a few times. The chain carries TRBV5-1 and TRBJ2-1, with D possibly matching TRBD1 (6 bases). This CDR3 region has 14 residues. V was clipped by 4 bases and J by 8 bases, with 16 bases between them. Germline V lookup: CDR1 SGHRS, CDR2 YFSETQ. CDR3 protein: CASSTGHDVYEQFF. CDR3 DNA: TGCGCCAGCAGCACGGGACACGACGTCTATGAGCAGTTCTTC.

This clonotype came up many times. This rearrangement joins TRBV28 to TRBJ2-7; weak D call: TRBD2 (6 bases). CDR1 and CDR2 from the germline V gene are MDHEN and SYDVKM. The CDR3 sequence is 14 residues long. Trimming pared 2 bases from V and 2 bases from J, leaving 10 bases between. CDR3 sequence (DNA): TGTGCCAGCAGTTTAGGGGGGTGGACCTACGAGCAGTACTTC. Translating it yields CASSLGGWTYEQYF.

This clonotype was recorded at least ten times. J is TRBJ2-3 and V is TRBV27; TRBD2 agrees at 7 bases. Germline CDR1 reads MNHEY; CDR2 reads SMNVEV (reference sequence). J gave up 0 bases and V 4 bases, and 4 bases lay outside the gene matches. There are 15 residues in the CDR3. The CDR3 loop is CASSSAGISTDTQYF. The CDR3 nucleotides read TGTGCCAGCAGTTCAGCGGGGATTAGCACAGATACGCAGTATTTT.

The chain employs TRBV24-1 and TRBJ2-3, with D uncertain. Germline lookup yields CDR1 KGHDR and CDR2 SFDVKD. The CDR3 runs 16 residues. The V and J ends lost 3 bases and 7 bases respectively, with 19 bases between them. Here the CDR3 DNA reads TGTGCCACCAGTGATCCCAAGGACGGCGCACGAAATACGCAGTATTTT. Residues: CATSDPKDGARNTQYF.

The V gene is TRBV6-1, the J gene TRBJ2-3, with 11 bases identical to TRBD2. V was pared by 10 bases and J by 2 bases, with 11 bases of the junction left unmatched. Germline lookup yields CDR1 MNHNS and CDR2 SASEGT. This CDR3 is built from 16 residues. CDR3 DNA: TGTGCCACCGGTGATCTAGCGGGAGGAACCACAGATACGCAGTATTTT. It is translated as CATGDLAGGTTDTQYF.